The next 24 T cell receptor beta chains were all read from a single sample in a study of regulatory T cells in long-lasting Graves disease. Time point noted: newly diagnosed GD, antithyroid drugs for less than 3 months. Following extraction of RNA from PBMCs, that RNA was used to make the TCR library. iRepertoire HTBI primers and Arm-PCR of CDR3 regions built TCR beta libraries. Each CDR3 protein gets one entry after TCRdb re-called the multiplex PCR reads with MiXCR. The repertoire holds around 450,000 distinct CDR3 sequences, with about 16% as singletons. These data were also reused for a study on T cells in Graves' hyperthyroidism and ophthalmopathy.

The input for sequencing was peripheral blood mononuclear cells (PBMCs), taken at new diagnosis, from a patient treated with antithyroid drugs. The receptors were sampled from a man aged 35 to 55 with Graves disease.

Concerning this clonotype: This may arise from a read error, as a much more abundant clone is one base away. The chain uses TRBV20-1 and TRBJ2-1; 16 nucleotides match TRBD2. The CDR3 loop spans 16 amino acids. Trimming cost V 6 bases and J 2 bases; bases outside gene matches: 4. CDR1 is DFQATT and CDR2 is SNEGSKA in the germline V gene (reference sequence). CDR3 nucleotides: TGCAGTGCCGGGACTAGCGGGAGGGGCCCCTACAATGAGCAGTTCTTC. Protein product: CSAGTSGRGPYNEQFF.

This clonotype has more than one count but fewer than ten. The chain combines TRBV27 with TRBJ2-6, with a possible D match to TRBD1 (5 bases). The V end lost 0 bases, the J end lost 0 bases, and 9 bases lay between the germline ends. CDR1 is MNHEY and CDR2 is SMNVEV in the germline V gene (reference sequence). This CDR3 is built from 17 residues. The CDR3 bases are TGTGCCAGCAGTTTATCGAGACAGCTCTCTGGGGCCAACGTCCTGACTTTC. This codes for CASSLSRQLSGANVLTF. The complete variable domain, with remaining parts taken from reference TRBV27 and TRBJ2-6, reads EAQVTQNPRYLITVTGKKLTVTCSQNMNHEYMSWYRQDPGLGLRQIYYSMNVEVTDKGDVPEGYKVSRKEKRNFPLILESPSPNQTSLYFCASSLSRQLSGANVLTFGAGSRLTVL.

The rearrangement uses TRBV7-2 and TRBJ1-3, with TRBD1 identical over 8 bases. V gave up 0 bases and J gave up 3 bases; unmatched junction bases: 4. The CDR3 covers 16 residues. Germline CDR1 reads SGHTA; CDR2 reads FQGNSA. CDR3 region: CASSLAGQVDGNTIYF. DNA for the CDR3: TGTGCCAGCAGCTTAGCGGGACAGGTCGATGGAAACACCATATATTTT. Complete variable domain (other parts from reference TRBV7-2 and TRBJ1-3): GAGVSQSPSNKVTEKGKDVELRCDPISGHTALYWYRQSLGQGLEFLIYFQGNSAPDKSGLPSDRFSAERTGGSVSTLTIQRTQQEDSAVYLCASSLAGQVDGNTIYFGEGSWLTVV.

This clonotype was detected many times. The chain uses TRBV7-2 and TRBJ2-1, with 7 bases lining up with TRBD2. This CDR3 comprises 13 residues. J was trimmed by 10 bases and V by 5 bases; bases with no gene match: 8. Germline CDR1 and CDR2: SGHTA and FQGNSA. The chain's CDR3 is CASSPGGVREQFF. CDR3 coding DNA: TGTGCCAGCAGCCCTGGGGGGGTAAGGGAGCAGTTCTTC.

This chain uses TRBV19 with TRBJ2-2; the match to TRBD2 covers 8 bases. Germline assignment: CDR1 LNHDA and CDR2 SQIVND (reference sequence). This CDR3 comprises 15 residues. The V and J ends lost 6 bases and 1 base, in that order; junction bases with no gene match: 4. The CDR3: CASRLAEGNTGELFF. DNA of the CDR3: TGTGCCAGTAGACTAGCGGAGGGGAACACCGGGGAGCTGTTTTTT.

On this clonotype itself: One junction end does not reproduce the germline sequence, and a read error may be involved. V gene TRBV28 combines with J gene TRBJ2-2, with 10 bases matching TRBD2. Germline V gene sequence: CDR1 MDHEN, CDR2 SYDVKM. The CDR3 is 19 residues long. The CDR3 DNA is TGTTCCAGCAGTTTAGGGGCTAGCGGGAGCCCGGTTGGCACCGGGGAGCTGTTTTTT. Amino acids: CSSSLGASGSPVGTGELFF.

This clonotype has a count of ten or more. V and J are TRBV20-1 and TRBJ1-1; TRBD1 is a possible D gene (5 bases). CDR1 and CDR2 from the germline V gene are DFQATT and SNEGSKA (reference sequence). This CDR3 spans 14 amino acids. The ends were cut back, 7 bases at V and 2 bases at J, with 17 bases in the middle. This CDR3 is CSVQRRGSNTEAFF. The CDR3 nucleotides read TGCAGTGTACAACGGAGGGGTTCAAACACTGAAGCTTTCTTT.

This CDR3 reads CASSPPEGRSKNIQYF. In DNA, the CDR3 is TGTGCCAGCTCACCCCCGGAGGGCCGATCCAAAAACATTCAGTACTTC. The chain has TRBV18 and TRBJ2-4, with D perhaps matching TRBD2 (6 bases). The CDR3 consists of 16 residues. Germline V CDR1 and CDR2: KGHSH, LQKENI. V lost 3 bases to trimming and J lost 2 bases, with 14 bases between them. The full variable domain, its missing parts supplied by reference TRBV18 and TRBJ2-4, is NAGVMQNPRHLVRRRGQEARLRCSPMKGHSHVYWYRQLPEEGLKFMVYLQKENIIDESGMPKERFSAEFPKEGPSILRIQQVVRGDSAAYFCASSPPEGRSKNIQYFGAGTRLSVL.

This clonotype was recorded at least ten times. V usage is TRBV12-3 or TRBV12-4 and J usage is TRBJ1-1; TRBD1 is a possible D gene (6 bases). Between the trimmed V and J ends, which lost 6 bases and 3 bases, there was a span of 17 bases. This CDR3 comprises 15 residues. The CDR3, as DNA: TGTGCCAGCAGCCTTTTGACAGGTAGCTACACTGAAGCTTTCTTT. Translation gives CASSLLTGSYTEAFF.

This clonotype was counted at least ten times. The chain is built from TRBV28 and TRBJ2-1, with 10 nucleotides matching TRBD1. CDR1 is MDHEN, CDR2 SYDVKM, per germline. This CDR3 has 15 amino acids. The V and J ends lost 3 bases and 9 bases, in that order; junction bases with no gene match: 8. The CDR3 nucleotides are TGTGCCAGCAGTTTGGGAGGGACAGGGGTGAGTGAGCAGTTCTTC. The encoded protein is CASSLGGTGVSEQFF.

The gene calls are TRBV12-3 or TRBV12-4 and TRBJ1-1; no clear D. V was shortened by 6 bases and J by 0 bases, with 20 bases between the two germline ends. CDR3 length: 17 amino acids. This chain's CDR3 is CASSTDGRVILNTEAFF. CDR3 DNA sequence: TGTGCCAGCAGCACTGATGGAAGAGTGATTTTGAACACTGAAGCTTTCTTT.

Many counts were recorded for this clonotype. CDR3 residues: CASSPSQNTEAFF. The CDR3 DNA follows: TGTGCCAGCTCACCAAGTCAGAACACTGAAGCTTTCTTT. The chain is built from TRBV18 and TRBJ1-1; no definite D call. The CDR3 has 13 residues. CDR1 is KGHSH and CDR2 is LQKENI in the germline V gene. Trimming shortened V by 2 bases and J by 1 base, and 5 bases separated the two germline ends. Filled out from reference TRBV18 and TRBJ1-1, the complete variable domain reads NAGVMQNPRHLVRRRGQEARLRCSPMKGHSHVYWYRQLPEEGLKFMVYLQKENIIDESGMPKERFSAEFPKEGPSILRIQQVVRGDSAAYFCASSPSQNTEAFFGQGTRLTVV.

This clonotype appeared many times. The chain joins TRBV7-8 to TRBJ2-2, with 10 bases identical to TRBD2. Germline V gene sequence: CDR1 SGHVS, CDR2 FQNEAQ. After removal of 5 bases from V and 5 bases from J, the junction contained 11 bases not matched to a gene. The CDR3 runs to 17 residues. The CDR3 loop reads CASSPRTSGGGTGELFF. CDR3 bases: TGTGCCAGCAGCCCCCGGACTAGCGGAGGGGGAACCGGGGAGCTGTTTTTT. Combining the CDR3 with reference TRBV7-8 and TRBJ2-2 gives the whole variable domain GAGVSQSPRYKVAKRGQDVALRCDPISGHVSLFWYQQALGQGPEFLTYFQNEAQLDKSGLPSDRFFAERPEGSVSTLKIQRTQQEDSAVYLCASSPRTSGGGTGELFFGEGSRLTVL.

The CDR3 nucleotides read TGTGCCAGCAGTTTAGGACCCGTGCCCCACGAGCAGTACTTC. It specifies CASSLGPVPHEQYF. The gene calls are TRBV28 and TRBJ2-7; unclear D gene. V lost 2 bases, J lost 5 bases, and 13 bases lay in between. The CDR3 sequence is 14 residues long. The V gene's germline CDR1 is MDHEN and CDR2 SYDVKM.

This clonotype was detected only once. This likely traces to a read error, being one base from a far larger clone. The genes are TRBV11-2 and TRBJ2-1; 7 bases are a match to TRBD2. CDR3 length: 15 residues. CDR1 is SGHAT and CDR2 is FQNNGV in the germline V gene. CDR3 amino acids: CASSSTGTNYNEQSF. CDR3 DNA sequence: TGTGCCAGCAGCTCGACCGGGACTAACTACAATGAGCAGTCCTTC.

This chain joins TRBV19 and TRBJ1-3; the D is unclear. The germline V gene encodes CDR1 LNHDA and CDR2 SQIVND (reference sequence). Trimming removed 5 bases from V and 1 base from J, with 6 bases in between. The CDR3 spans 13 residues. The chain's CDR3 is CASSVSSGNTIYF. The CDR3 nucleotides are TGTGCCAGTAGTGTGAGTTCTGGAAACACCATATATTTT.

The chain couples TRBV29-1 to TRBJ2-6; 7 bases align to TRBD1. The V gene's germline CDR1 is SQVTM and CDR2 ANQGSEA. The length of the CDR3 is 17 residues. V trimming: 5 bases; J trimming: 0 bases; junction bases outside the gene matches: 10. CDR3 in DNA: TGCAGCGTTAAAGGACAGGAAGGTGACTCTGGGGCCAACGTCCTGACTTTC. Translating it yields CSVKGQEGDSGANVLTF.

The rearrangement uses TRBV4-2 and TRBJ2-1, with D possibly being TRBD2 (5 bases). Germline lookup yields CDR1 LGHNA and CDR2 YNFKEQ. The CDR3 runs 15 residues. The V gene lost 4 bases and the J gene lost 6 bases, with 16 bases spanning the gap. The CDR3 region has the DNA TGTGCCAGCAGCCCCAGGCGAGAGGGAGCCAATGAGCAGTTCTTC. Protein product: CASSPRREGANEQFF.

This clonotype was seen repeatedly, ten times or more. The chain has TRBV6-1 and TRBJ1-1; a weak D match, TRBD1 (6 bases). This CDR3 has 13 residues. V shed 2 bases and J shed 10 bases, with 14 bases lying between them. Germline CDR1 is MNHNS and CDR2 is SASEGT. CDR3 loop: CASSEYSGVGAFF. The CDR3 DNA reads TGTGCCAGCAGTGAATACTCAGGGGTCGGAGCTTTCTTT.

This clonotype was observed many times. This rearrangement joins TRBV29-1 to TRBJ2-5, with D possibly matching TRBD2 (6 bases). V lost 6 bases and J 6 bases, leaving 20 bases between the germline ends. Germline loops: CDR1 SQVTM, CDR2 ANQGSEA. The CDR3 sequence is 14 residues long. The CDR3 protein is CSVGEPGLIKTQYF. Written as DNA, the CDR3 is TGCAGCGTCGGAGAGCCGGGACTCATAAAGACCCAGTACTTC.

This clonotype was detected many times. The rearrangement links TRBV27 to TRBJ2-7; D ambiguous. Trimming shortened V by 4 bases and J by 1 base, and 14 bases separated the two germline ends. This CDR3 contains 15 residues. Germline CDR1 MNHEY, CDR2 SMNVEV (reference sequence). CDR3 sequence (DNA): TGTGCCAGCAGTTCGACTCCCGTGGATTCCTACGAGCAGTACTTC. As protein: CASSSTPVDSYEQYF.

This clonotype has only a few counts. V gene TRBV6-1 combines with J gene TRBJ1-5; D gene unclear. V was cut by 3 bases and J by 3 bases, with 6 bases left in between. CDR1 and CDR2 (germline): MNHNS, SASEGT. This CDR3 is built from 13 residues. This CDR3 reads CASSDWPNQPQHF. The CDR3 region has the DNA TGTGCCAGCAGTGACTGGCCCAATCAGCCCCAGCATTTT.

The table lists this clonotype with many counts. The chain uses TRBV12-3 or TRBV12-4 and TRBJ2-4; the D is unclear. This CDR3 spans 11 amino acids. The V end was cut by 6 bases, the J end by 8 bases, with 8 bases between. The CDR3 DNA follows: TGTGCCAGCAGCCAGAGTTACATTCAGTACTTC. Protein: CASSQSYIQYF.

This clonotype was detected only a few times. V usage is TRBV6-1 and J usage is TRBJ2-2; TRBD1 matches at 10 bases. Germline V gives CDR1 MNHNS, CDR2 SASEGT. With V trimmed by 8 bases and J by 4 bases, 10 bases remained unmatched. The CDR3 spans 16 residues. The CDR3 loop is CASSGGQGGFTGELFF. The DNA for the CDR3 is TGTGCCAGCTCTGGTGGACAGGGGGGATTCACCGGGGAGCTGTTTTTT.